These 12 T cell receptor beta chains share one sample of origin, sequenced in a study of blood T cell repertoires in COVID-19. Clones were sequenced by immunoSEQ multiplex PCR, and TCRdb holds only the in-frame ones, with some missing. The table lists more than 200,000 clones, around 89% of them singletons. Sequenced input: PBMCs or T cells enriched from blood (not recorded which). The receptors here all came from a woman aged 25 to 39 who had recovered from COVID-19.

V is TRBV6-2 or TRBV6-3 and J is TRBJ1-2; D gene ambiguous. V was clipped by 2 bases and J by 7 bases, with 8 bases between them. The CDR3 extends over 12 amino acids. Germline lookup yields CDR1 MNHEY and CDR2 SVGEGT. CDR3 amino acids: CASSYQQAGYTF. The CDR3 coding sequence is TGTGCCAGCAGTTACCAGCAGGCTGGCTACACCTTC.

V is TRBV20-1 and J is TRBJ2-7; no clear D. Germline V lookup: CDR1 DFQATT, CDR2 SNEGSKA (reference sequence). Trimming removed 1 base from V and 8 bases from J, with 9 bases in between. This CDR3 comprises 11 residues. CDR3 in amino acids: CSARGGPQQYF. In DNA form, the CDR3 reads TGCAGTGCTAGAGGAGGCCCGCAGCAGTACTTC.

This chain links TRBV18 with TRBJ1-4; D is uncertain. From germline, CDR1 is KGHSH and CDR2 LQKENI. The CDR3 spans 13 residues. V lost 8 bases to trimming and J lost 5 bases, with 12 bases between them. CDR3 coding DNA: TGTGCCAGCGGAGGCAATTTGAATGAAAAACTGTTTTTT. Its translation: CASGGNLNEKLFF.

The rearrangement joins TRBV2 to TRBJ1-5; TRBD1 matches at 7 bases. The V gene end was trimmed by 4 bases and the J gene end by 2 bases; junction bases not matched to a gene: 8. The CDR3 totals 16 residues. Germline CDR1 reads SNHLY; CDR2 reads FYNNEI. The CDR3, as DNA: TGTGCCAGCAGTGTGTTGAGCAGGGGGGGCAATCAGCCCCAGCATTTT. Residues: CASSVLSRGGNQPQHF. The complete variable domain, with remaining parts taken from reference TRBV2 and TRBJ1-5, reads EPEVTQTPSHQVTQMGQEVILRCVPISNHLYFYWYRQILGQKVEFLVSFYNNEISEKSEIFDDQFSVERPDGSNFTLKIRSTKLEDSAMYFCASSVLSRGGNQPQHFGDGTRLSIL.

Written as DNA, the CDR3 is TGCAGCGGAACGGACAGGGGGGGGAATGGCTACACCTTC. The encoded protein is CSGTDRGGNGYTF. The rearrangement uses TRBV29-1 and TRBJ1-2, with 10 bases aligning to TRBD1. This CDR3 has 13 residues. The ends lost 7 bases at V and 6 bases at J; junction bases unmatched: 8. The V gene's germline CDR1 is SQVTM and CDR2 ANQGSEA.

The chain employs TRBV10-3 and TRBJ2-7, with a possible D match to TRBD1 (6 bases). Trimming removed 6 bases at V and 0 bases at J, with 15 bases between. The CDR3 spans 15 residues. The germline V gene encodes CDR1 ENHRY and CDR2 SYGVKD. The CDR3 region is CAIRGAAQSSYEQYF. The CDR3 region has the DNA TGTGCCATCAGGGGGGCTGCTCAGAGCTCCTACGAGCAGTACTTC.

V gene TRBV28 combines with J gene TRBJ2-7, with 7 nucleotides matching TRBD2. The germline gives CDR1 MDHEN, CDR2 SYDVKM. The CDR3 covers 14 residues. V dropped 5 bases and J dropped 3; count of bases not matched to a gene: 7. CDR3 nucleotide sequence: TGTGCCAGCAGTCTCGGGACTACCGACTACGAGCAGTACTTC. Protein: CASSLGTTDYEQYF.

The chain joins TRBV4-3 to TRBJ2-2; the D gene is possibly TRBD1 (6 bases). The CDR3 contains 16 residues. V was trimmed by 3 bases and J by 7 bases, leaving 18 bases between them. Germline V CDR1 and CDR2: LGHNA, YSLEER. CDR3 region: CASSQIPQGEGGELFF. The CDR3 DNA follows: TGCGCCAGCAGCCAGATTCCACAGGGTGAAGGCGGGGAGCTGTTTTTT.

Here the CDR3 reads CASSLGAGEQSPLHF. The CDR3 DNA follows: TGTGCCAGCAGCTTGGGGGCAGGGGAACAGTCACCCCTCCACTTT. This chain links TRBV5-6 with TRBJ1-6, with D possibly TRBD1 on 6 matching bases. The CDR3 covers 15 residues. CDR1 SGHDT and CDR2 YYEEEE come from the germline V gene. The germline V and J ends were trimmed by 0 bases and 10 bases, with 14 bases remaining between them.

The chain carries TRBV5-1 and TRBJ2-7; 8 bases align to TRBD2. Trimming took 5 bases from V and 0 from J; bases not matched to a gene: 4. Germline CDR1 is SGHRS and CDR2 is YFSETQ. The CDR3 runs 14 residues. The chain's CDR3 is CASRLAGGSYEQYF. The CDR3, as DNA: TGCGCCAGCAGACTGGCGGGGGGCTCCTACGAGCAGTACTTC.

The V gene is TRBV4-3, the J gene TRBJ1-5, with a weak D call TRBD1 (6 bases). The CDR3 extends over 13 amino acids. The germline V and J ends were trimmed by 0 bases and 7 bases, with 7 bases remaining between them. The germline V gene encodes CDR1 LGHNA and CDR2 YSLEER. CDR3 in DNA: TGCGCCAGCAGCCAAGACAGGGGCCAGCCCCAGCATTTT. It codes for CASSQDRGQPQHF.

The chain couples TRBV19 to TRBJ1-1; D might be TRBD1 (6 bases). The CDR3 is 15 amino acids. Trimming pared 7 bases from V and 5 bases from J, leaving 20 bases between. Germline assignment: CDR1 LNHDA and CDR2 SQIVND (reference sequence). CDR3 sequence (DNA): TGTGCCAGTATCAATTTTGAGGGGGGGCGAACTGAAGCTTTCTTT. It codes for CASINFEGGRTEAFF.